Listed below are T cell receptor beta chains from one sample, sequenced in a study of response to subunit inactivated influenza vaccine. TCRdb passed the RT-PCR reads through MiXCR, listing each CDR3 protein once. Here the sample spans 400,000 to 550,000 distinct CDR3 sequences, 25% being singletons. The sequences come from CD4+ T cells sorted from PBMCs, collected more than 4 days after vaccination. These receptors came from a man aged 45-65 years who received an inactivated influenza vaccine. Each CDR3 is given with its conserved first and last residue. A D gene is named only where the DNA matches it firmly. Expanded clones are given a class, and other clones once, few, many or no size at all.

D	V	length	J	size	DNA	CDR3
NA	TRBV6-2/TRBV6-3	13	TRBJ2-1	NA	TGTGCCAGCAGTTACGCACCCGGAGGGGAGCAGTTCTTC	CASSYAPGGEQFF
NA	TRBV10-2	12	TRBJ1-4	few	TGCGCCAGCAGTGAGTCGCGTGAAAAACTGTTTTTT	CASSESREKLFF
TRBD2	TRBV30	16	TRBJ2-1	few	TGTGCCTGGACCCTCGGGACTAGCGGGGGGGCCTATGAGCAGTTCTTC	CAWTLGTSGGAYEQFF
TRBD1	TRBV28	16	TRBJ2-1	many	TGTGCCAGCACGAGCTCCGGGACAGGGCTGATTAATGAGCAGTTCTTC	CASTSSGTGLINEQFF
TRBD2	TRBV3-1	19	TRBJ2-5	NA	TGTGCCAGCAGCCAAGGGGCTAGCGGGGCGTTTAGCCGAAGGGAGACCCAGTACTTC	CASSQGASGAFSRRETQYF
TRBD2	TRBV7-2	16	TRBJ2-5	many	TGTGCCAGCAGCTTAAAAAGCGGGAGGGCCGGAGAGACCCAGTACTTC	CASSLKSGRAGETQYF
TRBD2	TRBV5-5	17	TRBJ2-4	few	TGTGCCAGCAGCCTGGGGGGGTTCACCCTCGCCAAAAACATTCAGTACTTC	CASSLGGFTLAKNIQYF
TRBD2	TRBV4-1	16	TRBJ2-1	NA	TGCGCCAGCAGCCAAGAACTAGCGGGGACCAACAATGAGCAGTTCTTC	CASSQELAGTNNEQFF
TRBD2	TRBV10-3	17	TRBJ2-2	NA	TGTGCCATCAGCGGAGGACTAGCGGGAGCGCTCACCGGGGAGATGTTTTTT	CAISGGLAGALTGEMFF
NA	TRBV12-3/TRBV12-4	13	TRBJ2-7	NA	TGTGCCAGCAGTCCGGGACATATCTACGAGCAGTACTTC	CASSPGHIYEQYF
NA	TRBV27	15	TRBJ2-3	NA	TGTGCCAGCAGTGCAGAAGGGCTAGGGGCAGATACGCAGTATTTT	CASSAEGLGADTQYF
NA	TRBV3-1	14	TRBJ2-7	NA	TGTGCCAGCAGCCAAGCCAGCCTCTCCTACGAGCAGTACTTC	CASSQASLSYEQYF
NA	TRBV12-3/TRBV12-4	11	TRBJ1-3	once	TGTGCCAGCAGTTTAAGGGGGGCCATATATTTT	CASSLRGAIYF
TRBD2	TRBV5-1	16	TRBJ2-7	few	TGCGCCAGCAGGATAGGTCCGGGACTAGCGGGAGTTGAGCAGTACTTC	CASRIGPGLAGVEQYF
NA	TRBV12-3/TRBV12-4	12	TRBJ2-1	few	TGTGCCAGCAGTACGGACTACAATGAGCAGTTCTTC	CASSTDYNEQFF
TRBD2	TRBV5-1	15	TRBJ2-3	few	TGCGCCAGCAGAACACTAGCGGTCCCCACAGATACGCAGTATTTT	CASRTLAVPTDTQYF
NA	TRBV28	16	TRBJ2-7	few	TGTGCCAGCACCTCACCTGGGAACTGGGGAATTAGCGAGCAGTACTTC	CASTSPGNWGISEQYF
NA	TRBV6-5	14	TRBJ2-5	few	TGTGCCAGCAGTTACTCGATATCCCGAGAGACCCAGTACTTC	CASSYSISRETQYF
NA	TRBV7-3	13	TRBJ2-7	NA	TGTGCCAGCAGCTCAAAAATAGACTACGAGCAGTACTTC	CASSSKIDYEQYF
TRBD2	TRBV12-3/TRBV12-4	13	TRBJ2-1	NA	TGTGCCAGCAGTGCCGCTAGCGGGGAACAGCAGTTCTTC	CASSAASGEQQFF
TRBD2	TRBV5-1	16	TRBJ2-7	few	TGCGCCAGCAGCTTGGGGGCTAGCGGAACCTCCTACGAGCAGTACTTC	CASSLGASGTSYEQYF
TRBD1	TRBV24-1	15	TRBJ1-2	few	TGTGCCACCAGTGATTCTTCAGGGGGGAACTATGGCTACACCTTC	CATSDSSGGNYGYTF
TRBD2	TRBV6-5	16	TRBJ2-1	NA	TGTGCCAGCAGTTGGTACCCCGGGACTAGCAGGGATGAGCAGTTCTTC	CASSWYPGTSRDEQFF
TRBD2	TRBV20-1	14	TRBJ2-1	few	TGCAGTGCTAGAGATAGCGGGAGGTGGAATGAGCAGTTCTTC	CSARDSGRWNEQFF
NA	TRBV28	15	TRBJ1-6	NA	TGTGCCAGCAGTTCTATGCAAGGAACGAATTCACCCCTCCACTTT	CASSSMQGTNSPLHF
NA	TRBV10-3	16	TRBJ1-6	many	TGTGCCATCAGTGGGGAGACGGGGAGCTATAATTCACCCCTCCACTTT	CAISGETGSYNSPLHF
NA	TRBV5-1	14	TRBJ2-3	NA	TGCGCCAGCAGCTCCACGACTAGCACAGATACGCAGTATTTT	CASSSTTSTDTQYF
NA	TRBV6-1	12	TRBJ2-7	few	TGTGCCAGCAGTCCCGCTGGGGACGAGCAGTACTTC	CASSPAGDEQYF
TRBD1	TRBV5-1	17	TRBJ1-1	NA	TGCGCCAGCAGCTGGTCGCTCGGGACAGTAGTAAACACTGAAGCTTTCTTT	CASSWSLGTVVNTEAFF
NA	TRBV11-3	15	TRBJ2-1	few	TGTGCCAGCAGCTTAGATCGGAGCTTCAGGGGCGAGCAGTTCTTC	CASSLDRSFRGEQFF
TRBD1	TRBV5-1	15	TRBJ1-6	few	TGCGCCAGCACTAGTACGGCAGGGGGGAATTCACCCCTCCACTTT	CASTSTAGGNSPLHF
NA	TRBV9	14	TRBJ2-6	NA	TGTGCCAGCAGCGTAGCTACTGGGGCCAACGTCCTGACTTTC	CASSVATGANVLTF
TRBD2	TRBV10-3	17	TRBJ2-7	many	TGTGCCATCAGTGAGCCGGGACTAGGCACAACCTCCTACGAGCAGTACTTC	CAISEPGLGTTSYEQYF
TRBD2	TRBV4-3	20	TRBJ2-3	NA	TGCGCCAGCAGCCAAGATTCGGGTAGCGGGAGGTTTGTCGGCACAGATACGCAGTATTTT	CASSQDSGSGRFVGTDTQYF
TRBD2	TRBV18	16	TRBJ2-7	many	TGTGCCAGCTCACCACAAGGACTAGCGGACGCCTACGAGCAGTACTTC	CASSPQGLADAYEQYF
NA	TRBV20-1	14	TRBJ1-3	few	TGCAGTGCCCAGACAGCCACCTCTGGAAACACCATATATTTT	CSAQTATSGNTIYF
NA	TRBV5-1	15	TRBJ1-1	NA	TGCGCCAGCAGCTTAGACAGAGGAGTGAACACTGAAGCTTTCTTT	CASSLDRGVNTEAFF
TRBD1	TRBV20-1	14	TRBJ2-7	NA	TGCAGTGCCGCACAGGGGGACAGGGGTGGCGAGCAGTACTTC	CSAAQGDRGGEQYF
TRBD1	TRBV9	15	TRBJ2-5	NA	TGTGCCAGCAGCGTTTGGACAGGGGGGGGAGAGACCCAGTACTTC	CASSVWTGGGETQYF
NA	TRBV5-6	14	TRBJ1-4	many	TGTGCCAGCAGCCGAGGGGGGGTCTCTGAAAAACTGTTTTTT	CASSRGGVSEKLFF
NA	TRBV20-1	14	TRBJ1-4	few	TGCAGTGCTAGAGGGCTCCCTTACCCCGAAAAACTGTTTTTT	CSARGLPYPEKLFF
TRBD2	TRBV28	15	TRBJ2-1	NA	TGTGCCAGCAGAGCTAGCGGGGGGGCAACACGGGAGCAGTTCTTC	CASRASGGATREQFF
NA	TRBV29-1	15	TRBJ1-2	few	TGCAGCGTTGACGAGGTCACAGAAAACAACTATGGCTACACCTTC	CSVDEVTENNYGYTF
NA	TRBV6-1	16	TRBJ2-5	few	TGTGCCAGCAGCCGATGGGGGTTGGGGGAACAAGAGACCCAGTACTTC	CASSRWGLGEQETQYF
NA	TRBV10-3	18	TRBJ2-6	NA	TGTGCCACCAAAGAATCGTGGACAGAACGCTCTGGGGCCAACGTCCTGACTTTC	CATKESWTERSGANVLTF
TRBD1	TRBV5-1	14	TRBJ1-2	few	TGCGCCAGCAGCGAGGGGGACAGGACCTATGGCTACACCTTC	CASSEGDRTYGYTF
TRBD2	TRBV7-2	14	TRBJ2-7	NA	TGTGCCAGCAGCCAGACTAGCGGGGGCTACGAGCAGTACTTC	CASSQTSGGYEQYF
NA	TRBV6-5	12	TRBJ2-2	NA	TGTGCCAGCAGGAAGTCGTCCGGGGAGCTGTTTTTT	CASRKSSGELFF
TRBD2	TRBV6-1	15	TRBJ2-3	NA	TGTGCCAGCAGCCACCCAGCGGGGGGCACAGATACGCAGTATTTT	CASSHPAGGTDTQYF
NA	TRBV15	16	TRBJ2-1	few	TGTGCCACCAGCAGAGATCGAGGGAGAGGGTACAATGAGCAGTTCTTC	CATSRDRGRGYNEQFF